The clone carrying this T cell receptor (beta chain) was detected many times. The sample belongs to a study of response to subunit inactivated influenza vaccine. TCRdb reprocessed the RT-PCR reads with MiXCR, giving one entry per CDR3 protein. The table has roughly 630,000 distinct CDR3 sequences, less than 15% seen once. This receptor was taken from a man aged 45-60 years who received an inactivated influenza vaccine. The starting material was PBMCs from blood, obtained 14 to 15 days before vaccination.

The CDR3 here is CASRLRRGTEAFF. The CDR3 DNA is TGTGCCAGCAGGCTTCGCAGGGGGACTGAAGCTTTCTTT. V is TRBV28 and J is TRBJ1-1; 7 bases align to TRBD1. The CDR3 is 13 residues long. Germline V CDR1 and CDR2: MDHEN, SYDVKM. Trimming took 6 bases from V and 5 from J; bases not matched to a gene: 6.